This T cell receptor (beta chain) was sequenced in a study of blood T cell repertoires in COVID-19. Study as a whole: The cDNA or gDNA used as material had been derived from T cells, B-cell-depleted T cells, or PBMCs.

V was clipped by 5 bases and J by 7 bases, with 15 bases between them. Germline V lookup: CDR1 MNHEY, CDR2 SVGEGT. The length of the CDR3 is 13 residues. How the authors handled the data: Amplification of reference gene primers provided the estimated nucleated cell counts. Clones were sequenced by immunoSEQ multiplex PCR, and TCRdb holds only the in-frame ones, with some missing. That table supplies the V and J calls and clone size; D and trimming were determined from the DNA. Counted here are 310,000 or so clones, roughly 87% occurring once; the ten biggest clones make up just over 9.5%. Sequenced sample: peripheral blood. This sequence was found in a man under 40 with COVID-19, enrolled during active disease. The gene calls are TRBV6-2 or TRBV6-3 and TRBJ2-7, with a tentative D call TRBD2 (5 bases). The CDR3 loop is CASSPSLVWEQYF. CDR3 bases: TGTGCCAGCAGTCCCTCACTAGTGTGGGAGCAGTACTTC.